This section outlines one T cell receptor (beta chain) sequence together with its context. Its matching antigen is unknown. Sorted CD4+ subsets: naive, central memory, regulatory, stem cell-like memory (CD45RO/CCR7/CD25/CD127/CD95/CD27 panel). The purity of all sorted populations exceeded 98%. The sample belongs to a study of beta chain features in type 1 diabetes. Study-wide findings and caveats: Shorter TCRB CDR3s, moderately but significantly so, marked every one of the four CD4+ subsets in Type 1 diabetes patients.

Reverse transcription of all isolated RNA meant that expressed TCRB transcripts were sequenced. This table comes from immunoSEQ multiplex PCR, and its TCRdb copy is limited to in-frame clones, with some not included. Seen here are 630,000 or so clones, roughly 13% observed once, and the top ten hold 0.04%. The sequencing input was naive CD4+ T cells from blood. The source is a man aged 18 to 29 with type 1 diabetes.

The CDR3 spells CASNAGGRKETQYF. CDR3 coding DNA: TGTGCCAGCAACGCCGGGGGGCGGAAGGAGACCCAGTACTTC. The V call is TRBV28, the J call TRBJ2-5, with D perhaps TRBD2 (7 bases). CDR3 length equals 14 residues. V was clipped by 7 bases and J by 5 bases, with 17 bases between them. Germline CDR1 and CDR2: MDHEN and SYDVKM.